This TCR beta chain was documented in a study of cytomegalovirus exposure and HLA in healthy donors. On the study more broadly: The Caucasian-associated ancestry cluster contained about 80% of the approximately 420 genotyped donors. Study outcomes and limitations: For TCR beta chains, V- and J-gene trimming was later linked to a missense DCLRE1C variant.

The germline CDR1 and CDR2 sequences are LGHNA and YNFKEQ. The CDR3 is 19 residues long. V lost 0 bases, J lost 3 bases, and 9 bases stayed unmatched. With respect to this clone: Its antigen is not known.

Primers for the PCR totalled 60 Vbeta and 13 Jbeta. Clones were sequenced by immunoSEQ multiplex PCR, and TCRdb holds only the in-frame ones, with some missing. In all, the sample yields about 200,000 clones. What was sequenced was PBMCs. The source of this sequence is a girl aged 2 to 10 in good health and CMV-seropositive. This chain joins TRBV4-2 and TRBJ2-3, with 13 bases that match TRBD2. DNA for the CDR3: TGTGCCAGCAGCCAAGATTCACGACTAGCGGGAGGTTTGACAGATACGCAGTATTTT. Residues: CASSQDSRLAGGLTDTQYF.